This TCR beta chain emerged from a study of control samples from healthy donors and cancer patients. Profiling relied on immunoSEQ multiplex PCR, and the TCRdb table lists in-frame clones only, not all of them. The repertoire holds around 140,000 clones, 75% to 95% seen once, with 2.5% in the top ten. CDR1 is SGHKS, CDR2 YYEKEE, per germline (reference sequence). V lost 5 bases and J 0 bases, leaving 11 bases between the germline ends. This CDR3 has 14 amino acids. The chain has TRBV5-5 and TRBJ1-2; the D is unclear. Source material: blood. The receptor was derived from a man aged 35 to 55 in good health. In nucleotides, the CDR3 is TGTGCCAGCAGTGATACTGTGGCTAACTATGGCTACACCTTC. Its translation: CASSDTVANYGYTF.